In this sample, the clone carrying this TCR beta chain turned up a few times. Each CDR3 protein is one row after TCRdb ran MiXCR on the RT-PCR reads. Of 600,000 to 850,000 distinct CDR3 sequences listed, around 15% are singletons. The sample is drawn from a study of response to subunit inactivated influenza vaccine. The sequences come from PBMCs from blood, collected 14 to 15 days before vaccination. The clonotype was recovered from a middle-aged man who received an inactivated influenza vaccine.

For the CDR3, the DNA is TGTGCCAGCAGTTTAGCGTCAGGGGGCAAAAACATTCAGTACTTC. Its protein is CASSLASGGKNIQYF. This sequence joins TRBV12-3 or TRBV12-4 and TRBJ2-4; 7 bases are shared with TRBD1. V shed 0 bases, J shed 3 bases, and the junction held 2 bases outside the gene matches. CDR3 length: 15 amino acids.